This is a list of T cell receptor beta chains from one sample in a study of T cells in localized non-small cell lung cancer. The data were produced by immunoSEQ multiplex PCR, yet TCRdb's version contains in-frame clones alone and is incomplete. This sample has 90,000 to 95,000 clones, with approximately 90% found just once. Material: PBMCs, obtained before any cancer treatment. Receptors originate from a woman aged 40-69 years with stage II squamous cell lung carcinoma. CDR3s include the opening cysteine and the closing phenylalanine or tryptophan. Each record gives: clone size, V gene, D gene, J gene, CDR3 protein, CDR3 DNA. A D gene is named only where the DNA matches it firmly. Rows may omit the clone size; those that give it use once, few, many or a size class.

-	TRBV7-2	-	TRBJ2-3	CASSLVAGNTDTQYF	TGTGCCAGCAGCTTAGTTGCGGGAAACACAGATACGCAGTATTTT
-	TRBV5-1	-	TRBJ2-2	CASSAYRAGRAGELFF	TGCGCCAGCAGCGCCTACAGGGCCGGCAGGGCCGGGGAGCTGTTTTTT
-	TRBV19	TRBD1	TRBJ2-4	CASRTGASPKNIQYF	TGTGCCAGTAGGACAGGGGCCTCTCCCAAAAACATTCAGTACTTC
-	TRBV18	-	TRBJ2-7	CASSPRAVYEQYF	TGTGCCAGCTCACCTCGGGCAGTCTACGAGCAGTACTTC
-	TRBV7-9	-	TRBJ1-1	CASSLVSDEAFF	TGTGCCAGCAGCTTAGTATCGGATGAAGCTTTCTTT
-	TRBV28	TRBD1	TRBJ1-1	CASSGGTGGGLSEAFF	TGTGCCAGCTCGGGGGGGACAGGGGGCGGACTGTCCGAAGCTTTCTTT
-	TRBV5-1	-	TRBJ2-2	CASRWQDITGELFF	TGCGCCAGCAGATGGCAGGATATCACCGGGGAGCTGTTTTTT
-	TRBV14	-	TRBJ1-1	CASSQDKGGNTEAFF	TGTGCCAGCAGCCAAGATAAAGGGGGTAACACTGAAGCTTTCTTT
-	TRBV28	-	TRBJ1-1	CASTTSGQGSAEAFF	TGTGCCAGCACCACCTCGGGCCAGGGGAGCGCTGAAGCTTTCTTT
once	TRBV2	TRBD1	TRBJ2-7	CASSRDSGSYEQYF	TGTGCCAGCAGCCGGGACAGCGGCTCCTACGAGCAGTACTTC
-	TRBV19	TRBD1	TRBJ1-2	CASSIPPGTDYTF	TGTGCCAGTAGTATACCCCCCGGGACAGACTACACCTTC
-	TRBV7-2	-	TRBJ2-7	CASSLSLASSYEQYF	TGTGCCAGCAGCTTAAGTTTAGCGTCTTCCTACGAGCAGTACTTC
-	TRBV27	TRBD2	TRBJ2-2	CASRLGEGNTGELFF	TGTGCCAGCAGACTCGGGGAGGGGAACACCGGGGAGCTGTTTTTT
-	TRBV4-1	-	TRBJ1-3	CASSQDGSYSGNTIYF	TGCGCCAGCAGCCAAGATGGCAGTTACTCTGGAAACACCATATATTTT
few	TRBV5-1	-	TRBJ2-7	CASSEHYEQYF	TGCGCCAGCAGCGAGCACTACGAGCAGTACTTC
-	TRBV6-1	-	TRBJ1-2	CASSEAGYGYTF	TGTGCCAGCAGTGAAGCCGGGTACGGCTACACCTTC
once	TRBV5-1	-	TRBJ1-6	CASSLVGSSYNSPLHF	TGCGCCAGCAGCTTGGTAGGGAGCTCCTATAATTCACCCCTCCACTTT
-	TRBV19	-	TRBJ1-5	CASSEGGYNQPQHF	TGTGCCAGTAGTGAGGGCGGATACAATCAGCCCCAGCATTTT
-	TRBV15	-	TRBJ2-3	CATSPGTFTDTQYF	TGTGCCACCAGCCCGGGTACGTTCACAGATACGCAGTATTTT
-	TRBV4-2	-	TRBJ1-2	CASSQEGGSYGYTF	TGTGCCAGCAGCCAAGAAGGAGGGTCCTATGGCTACACCTTC
-	TRBV2	TRBD1	TRBJ2-3	CASIRTGDSSDTQYF	TGTGCCAGCATCAGGACAGGGGACAGTTCAGATACGCAGTATTTT
-	TRBV6-1	-	TRBJ2-1	CASSESWGSYNEQFF	TGTGCCAGCAGTGAATCGTGGGGATCCTACAATGAGCAGTTCTTC
-	TRBV7-8	TRBD1	TRBJ1-1	CASSSGGDTLEAFF	TGTGCCAGCAGCTCAGGGGGGGACACCCTTGAAGCTTTCTTT
once	TRBV5-4	-	TRBJ1-1	CASSLNRNTEAFF	TGTGCCAGCAGTCTGAACAGGAACACTGAAGCTTTCTTT
few	TRBV4-1	TRBD2	TRBJ2-4	CASSQGLAGVRDKNIQYF	TGCGCCAGCAGCCAAGGGCTAGCGGGAGTCAGGGACAAAAACATTCAGTACTTC
-	TRBV5-5	-	TRBJ1-1	CASSPLRAFPEAFF	TGTGCCAGCAGCCCCTTAAGGGCATTCCCCGAAGCTTTCTTT
-	TRBV27	-	TRBJ2-7	CASSLRAYSYEQYF	TGTGCCAGCAGTTTAAGGGCTTACTCCTACGAGCAGTACTTC
-	TRBV2	TRBD2	TRBJ2-1	CASSKGLAGTGEQFF	TGTGCCAGCAGTAAAGGACTAGCGGGGACCGGAGAGCAGTTCTTC
-	TRBV4-1	TRBD2	TRBJ2-7	CASSQDLFGLAGGYEQYF	TGCGCCAGCAGCCAAGATCTGTTCGGACTAGCGGGGGGCTACGAGCAGTACTTC
few	TRBV9	-	TRBJ2-6	CASSVSGSPGANVLTF	TGTGCCAGCAGCGTCTCAGGTAGTCCTGGGGCCAACGTCCTGACTTTC
-	TRBV2	TRBD2	TRBJ2-1	CASRELAGSASGNEQFF	TGTGCCAGCAGAGAACTAGCGGGGAGTGCATCGGGCAATGAGCAGTTCTTC
-	TRBV27	-	TRBJ1-2	CASAKGTQHPNYGYTF	TGTGCCAGCGCGAAGGGGACACAACATCCTAACTATGGCTACACCTTC
-	TRBV6-4	TRBD1	TRBJ2-1	CASSGGTGGSSEQFF	TGTGCCAGCAGTGGTGGGACAGGGGGAAGTAGTGAGCAGTTCTTC
-	TRBV30	-	TRBJ1-5	CAWSVQGWRQPQHF	TGTGCCTGGAGTGTGCAGGGTTGGAGGCAGCCCCAGCATTTT
-	TRBV19	-	TRBJ1-1	CASSQQGGTEAFF	TGTGCCAGTAGCCAACAAGGGGGCACTGAAGCTTTCTTT
-	TRBV13	-	TRBJ2-5	CASSSLGAREETQYF	TGTGCCAGCAGCTCCCTAGGAGCGAGGGAGGAGACCCAGTACTTC
-	TRBV19	-	TRBJ1-4	CASTDARGANEKLFF	TGTGCCAGTACCGATGCGCGGGGGGCTAATGAAAAACTGTTTTTT
-	TRBV10-3	TRBD1	TRBJ2-7	CATWDSYEQYF	TGTGCCACCTGGGACAGCTACGAGCAGTACTTC
-	TRBV21-1	-	TRBJ2-2	CATPPIREGPYTGELFF	TGTGCCACCCCCCCCATTCGGGAGGGCCCGTACACCGGGGAGCTGTTTTTT
-	TRBV5-1	-	TRBJ1-1	CASSPDSANTEAFF	TGCGCCAGCAGCCCGGACAGCGCGAACACTGAAGCTTTCTTT
-	TRBV7-2	TRBD1	TRBJ1-2	CASSTSGTETRYGYTF	TGTGCCAGCAGCACCTCCGGGACAGAAACCCGCTATGGCTACACCTTC
-	TRBV19	-	TRBJ1-5	CASSVTMGQPQHF	TGTGCCAGTAGTGTGACAATGGGACAGCCCCAGCATTTT
-	TRBV28	-	TRBJ2-7	CASSLLRKSYEQYF	TGTGCCAGCAGTTTATTGAGAAAGAGCTACGAGCAGTACTTC
once	TRBV7-2	TRBD2	TRBJ2-1	CASRPRGGKIYNEQFF	TGTGCCAGCAGACCACGCGGGGGGAAAATTTACAATGAGCAGTTCTTC
-	TRBV27	TRBD2	TRBJ2-3	CASSPRLAGGLTDTQYF	TGTGCCAGCAGTCCTAGACTAGCGGGGGGTCTCACAGATACGCAGTATTTT
-	TRBV9	-	TRBJ1-1	CASSVKTDTEAFF	TGTGCCAGCAGCGTAAAGACCGACACTGAAGCTTTCTTT
-	TRBV18	-	TRBJ1-2	CASSPFSGQRRYTF	TGTGCCAGCTCACCTTTCTCCGGACAGCGCCGCTACACCTTC
-	TRBV5-1	-	TRBJ2-3	CASSLIDTQYF	TGCGCCAGCAGCTTAATAGATACGCAGTATTTT
once	TRBV7-2	-	TRBJ1-2	CASTTPGGFWGYTF	TGTGCCAGCACCACCCCGGGGGGGTTCTGGGGCTACACCTTC
-	TRBV19	TRBD1	TRBJ2-7	CASSIAGQASSYEQYF	TGTGCCAGTAGTATTGCCGGACAGGCGTCTTCCTACGAGCAGTACTTC
-	TRBV5-4	-	TRBJ2-5	CASSPVGVGEETQYF	TGTGCCAGCAGCCCGGTTGGGGTAGGGGAAGAGACCCAGTACTTC
-	TRBV9	-	TRBJ2-3	CASSLRPGPTDTQYF	TGTGCCAGCAGCCTCCGCCCGGGGCCCACAGATACGCAGTATTTT
-	TRBV7-9	-	TRBJ1-2	CASSLSVGYGYTF	TGTGCCAGCAGCTTATCCGTGGGATATGGCTACACCTTC
-	TRBV5-1	TRBD2	TRBJ2-7	CASSTGGRAGYEQYF	TGCGCCAGCAGCACCGGTGGGAGGGCAGGATACGAGCAGTACTTC
once	TRBV30	-	TRBJ1-2	CAGGNNYGYTF	TGTGCTGGGGGGAACAACTATGGCTACACCTTC
-	TRBV20-1	-	TRBJ1-1	CSASGGNEAFF	TGCAGTGCTAGCGGAGGGAATGAAGCTTTCTTT
-	TRBV7-6	-	TRBJ1-3	CASSFRDRSGNTIYF	TGTGCCAGCAGCTTTCGCGACAGGAGCGGAAACACCATATATTTT